Here is one T cell receptor beta chain with its context. The antigen remains unidentified. The V segment lost 5 bases and the J segment 4 bases; nucleotides outside the gene matches: 15. Germline loops: CDR1 SEHNR, CDR2 FQNEAQ (reference sequence). The CDR3 length is 18 residues. The data derive from a study of graft-versus-host responses after intestinal transplantation. This table comes from immunoSEQ multiplex PCR, and its TCRdb copy is limited to in-frame clones, with some not included. The sample lists around 100,000 clones, around 94% occurring once. V and J are TRBV7-9 and TRBJ1-4; 8 positions match TRBD1. The clonotype was recovered from a human donor who was the organ donor for an intestinal transplant. The sample in question was unstimulated CD8+ T cells sorted from spleen or lymph node cells, obtained before transplant. The CDR3 loop is CASSRQGFGNLINEKLFF. DNA for the CDR3: TGTGCCAGCAGCCGACAGGGGTTCGGTAACCTTATTAATGAAAAACTGTTTTTT. Full variable domain (remainder filled in from reference TRBV7-9 and TRBJ1-4): DTGVSQNPRHKITKRGQNVTFRCDPISEHNRLYWYRQTLGQGPEFLTYFQNEAQLEKSRLLSDRFSAERPKGSFSTLEIQRTEQGDSAMYLCASSRQGFGNLINEKLFFGSGTQLSVL.